This passage covers 9 T cell receptor beta chains from one sample sequenced in a study of T cell responses to AZD1222 COVID-19 vaccine. Data came from immunoSEQ multiplex PCR; TCRdb stores just in-frame clones and leaves some out. The sample has about 180,000 clones, almost 90% seen once. Sequencing was performed on peripheral blood, taken on day 0 of AZD1222 vaccination. These receptors came from an adult in good health.

This chain connects TRBV11-2 to TRBJ1-6; D is uncertain. This CDR3 region has 13 residues. V lost 6 bases and J lost 6, with 9 bases in between. The V gene's germline CDR1 is SGHAT and CDR2 FQNNGV. In DNA form, the CDR3 reads TGTGCCAGCAGTAGAGGGATTAATTCACCCCTCCACTTT. Translating it yields CASSRGINSPLHF.

The chain is built from TRBV6-6 and TRBJ2-1; D unresolved. The CDR3 loop spans 15 amino acids. Germline V gene lookup returns CDR1 MNHNY and CDR2 SVGAGI (reference sequence). V lost 5 bases to trimming and J lost 8 bases, with 19 bases between them. The CDR3, as DNA: TGTGCCAGCAGTCACCGCGTGGACCCTAGGTATGAGCAGTTCTTC. Its protein is CASSHRVDPRYEQFF.

The V call is TRBV14, the J call TRBJ1-1; D might be TRBD1 (6 bases). Trimming removed 5 bases from V and 4 bases from J, with 14 bases in between. This CDR3 comprises 14 residues. Per germline, CDR1 SGHDN and CDR2 FVKESK. In DNA form, the CDR3 reads TGTGCCAGCAGCACTTTACGGGGGCGCACTGAAGCTTTCTTT. It specifies CASSTLRGRTEAFF.

V is TRBV6-5 and J is TRBJ1-2, with 9 positions matching TRBD1. V lost 7 bases to trimming and J lost 7 bases; unmatched junction nucleotides: 13. This CDR3 contains 15 residues. The germline V gene has CDR1 MNHEY and CDR2 SVGAGI. CDR3 in amino acids: CASNPIQGALIGYTF. The DNA for the CDR3 is TGTGCCAGCAATCCAATACAGGGGGCGCTTATTGGCTACACCTTC.

This chain connects TRBV10-3 to TRBJ2-7, with D perhaps TRBD2 (5 bases). Germline V lookup: CDR1 ENHRY, CDR2 SYGVKD. The CDR3 is 14 residues long. V was pared by 3 bases and J by 3 bases, with 12 bases between. CDR3 sequence reads: CAISDGLQDYEQYF. For the CDR3, the DNA is TGTGCCATCAGTGACGGACTTCAGGACTACGAGCAGTACTTC.

The J gene is TRBJ1-1, the V gene TRBV27; 11 nucleotides line up with TRBD1. Germline V gene sequence: CDR1 MNHEY, CDR2 SMNVEV (reference sequence). Losses at the gene ends were 5 bases for V and 4 bases for J; bases not matched to a gene: 12. The CDR3 has 17 amino acids. For the CDR3, the DNA is TGTGCCAGCAGTCCCTCTCCGGGACAGGGGGGAGGCACTGAAGCTTTCTTT. It translates to CASSPSPGQGGGTEAFF.

This sequence joins TRBV6-6 and TRBJ2-1; TRBD1 aligns across 7 bases. Germline-derived CDR1 and CDR2 are MNHNY and SVGAGI (reference sequence). With 5 bases clipped from V and 4 bases from J, the junction kept 14 bases outside the gene matches. This CDR3 spans 17 amino acids. In DNA form, the CDR3 reads TGTGCCAGCAGTCGGGACAGCCTCGACCCCTTTTACAATGAGCAGTTCTTC. Its protein product is CASSRDSLDPFYNEQFF.

V gene TRBV7-8 combines with J gene TRBJ2-3; 7 bases are shared with TRBD1. V shed 2 bases and J 2 bases; nucleotides not matched to a gene: 4. This CDR3 is 15 amino acids long. Germline-derived CDR1 and CDR2 are SGHVS and FQNEAQ. The CDR3 region is CASSLLGGSTDTQYF. CDR3 coding DNA: TGTGCCAGCAGCTTACTAGGGGGCTCCACAGATACGCAGTATTTT.

The V and J genes are TRBV28 and TRBJ1-5, with D perhaps TRBD1 (6 bases). CDR1 is MDHEN and CDR2 is SYDVKM in the germline V gene. The CDR3 is made up of 19 amino acids. Deletions cut 3 bases from V and 0 bases from J, with 21 bases between. CDR3 in DNA: TGTGCCAGCAGTTTCTTGGACCGGGACAAGCCTTATAGCAATCAGCCCCAGCATTTT. Residues: CASSFLDRDKPYSNQPQHF.